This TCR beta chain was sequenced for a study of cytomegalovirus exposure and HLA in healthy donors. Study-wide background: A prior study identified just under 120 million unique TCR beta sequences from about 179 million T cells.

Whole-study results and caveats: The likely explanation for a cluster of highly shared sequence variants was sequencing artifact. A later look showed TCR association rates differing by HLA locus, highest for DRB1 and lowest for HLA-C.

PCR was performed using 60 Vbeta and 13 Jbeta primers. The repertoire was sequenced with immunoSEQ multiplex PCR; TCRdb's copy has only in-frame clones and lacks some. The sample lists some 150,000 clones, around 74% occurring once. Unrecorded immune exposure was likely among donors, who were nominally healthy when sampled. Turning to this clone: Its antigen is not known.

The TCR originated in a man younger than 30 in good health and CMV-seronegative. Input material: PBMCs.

The CDR3 DNA sequence: TGCGCCAGCAGTCAGACAGGGCGGGGAGATACGCAGTATTTT. Its translation: CASSQTGRGDTQYF. This chain connects TRBV5-1 to TRBJ2-3; perhaps TRBD1 as D (7 bases). V lost 5 bases and J lost 5, with 15 bases in between. Per germline, CDR1 SGHRS and CDR2 YFSETQ. The CDR3 length is 14 residues.